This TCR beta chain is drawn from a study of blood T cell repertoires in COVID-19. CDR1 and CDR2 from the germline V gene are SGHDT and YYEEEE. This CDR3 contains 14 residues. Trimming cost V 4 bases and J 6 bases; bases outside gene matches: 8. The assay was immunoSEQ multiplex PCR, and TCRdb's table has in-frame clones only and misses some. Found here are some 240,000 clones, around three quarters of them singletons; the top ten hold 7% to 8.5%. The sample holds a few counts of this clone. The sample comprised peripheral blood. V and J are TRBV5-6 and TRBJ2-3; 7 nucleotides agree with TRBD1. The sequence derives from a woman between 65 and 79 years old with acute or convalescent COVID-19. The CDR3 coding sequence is TGTGCCAGCAGCCGCGACAGGGAAGGGGATACGCAGTATTTT. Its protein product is CASSRDREGDTQYF.